Listed here are 20 T cell receptor beta chains from one sample, sequenced in a study of T cell clonality in common variable immunodeficiency. Clones were read by immunoSEQ multiplex PCR, and TCRdb kept only the in-frame ones, dropping some. Recorded here are 25,000 to 30,000 clones, none singletons. Broader study findings: Common variable immunodeficiency TCR beta sequences reportedly had fewer deletions and N-nucleotide insertions.

These receptors have no identified antigens. The sequencing sample was made of peripheral blood mononuclear cells. These receptor sequences come from a human donor with common variable immunodeficiency.

This clone was recorded a few times. The CDR3 goes on 3 residues after the read ends, and that part is filled in from the germline J gene. This chain links TRBV7-2 with TRBJ1-3; 7 bases map to TRBD1. The junction had 6 bases not matched to a gene; V was cut back by 5 bases and J by 2 bases. The CDR3 spans 15 residues. CDR1 and CDR2 (germline): SGHTA, FQGNSA. CDR3 residues: CASSEFGTAGNTIYF. The CDR3 bases that were read are TGTGCCAGCAGCGAATTCGGGACAGCTGGAAACACC.

In its sample, this clone was seen a few times. The CDR3 end falls 3 residues outside the read, so it is completed with the germline J gene. The gene calls are TRBV19 and TRBJ2-3; D uncertain. V lost 1 base to trimming and J lost 7 bases, with 6 bases between them. Germline V gene data show CDR1 as LNHDA and CDR2 as SQIVND (reference sequence). The CDR3 consists of 12 residues. The DNA read from the CDR3 is TGTGCCAGTAGTATAGGCAGAAATACG. Protein product: CASSIGRNT. The full CDR3 reads CASSIGRNTQYF.

As for this clone: The read is 3 residues too short to cover the CDR3 end, so that end is filled in from the germline J gene. This chain joins TRBV5-6 and TRBJ1-2; D uncertain. CDR1 and CDR2 (germline): SGHDT, YYEEEE. The CDR3 is 14 residues long. V gave up 4 bases and J gave up 0 bases, with 10 bases separating them. The CDR3 loop is CASSPPMSNYGYTF. Partial CDR3 DNA: TGTGCCAGCAGCCCCCCCATGTCTAACTATGGC.

This clone was counted between two and nine times. The DNA read from the CDR3 is TGTGCCAGCTCACCATCCCCAATTAATAGCGGC. This encodes CASSPSPINSG. In full, the CDR3 reads CASSPSPINSGYTF. The V gene is TRBV18, the J gene TRBJ1-2; D gene ambiguous. The read comes to an end 3 residues before the CDR3 does, leaving the germline J gene to fill in the end. CDR1 is KGHSH and CDR2 is LQKENI in the germline V gene. This CDR3 contains 14 residues.

Notes on this clone: The read comes to an end 3 residues before the CDR3 does, leaving the germline J gene to fill in the end. V and J are TRBV6-2 or TRBV6-3 and TRBJ1-2; TRBD1 might be the D (5 bases). From germline, CDR1 is MNHEY and CDR2 SVGEGT. V dropped 5 bases and J dropped 6 bases, with 19 bases sitting between them. This CDR3 is built from 15 residues. The part of the CDR3 DNA that was read is TGTGCCAGCAGTACCCACGAAGGGGCAACGGATGGC. Translated, it gives CASSTHEGATDG. The complete CDR3 reads CASSTHEGATDGYTF.

The sample holds a few counts of this clone. One end of the junction fails to match germline, which may point to a read error. The DNA ends 3 residues before the CDR3 does, and the rest of the CDR3 is filled in from the germline J gene. This rearrangement joins TRBV7-7 to TRBJ2-1; possibly TRBD2 for D (7 bases). Germline CDR1 and CDR2: SSHAT and FNYEAQ (reference sequence). The CDR3 is 16 amino acids. The CDR3: CASSLGPGGRYNEQFF. The CDR3 DNA, read in part, is TGTGCTAGCAGCTTAGGACCGGGGGGCCGCTACAATGAG.

This clone was detected a few times. Sequencing ends 3 residues short of the CDR3 end; the germline J gene provides the rest. The chain couples TRBV5-1 to TRBJ2-5, with 11 bases lining up with TRBD2. Per the germline V gene, CDR1 is SGHRS and CDR2 is YFSETQ. This CDR3 is built from 15 residues. V lost 3 bases, J lost 5 bases, and 6 bases stayed unmatched. The CDR3 protein is CASSSLAGGLETQYF. The part of the CDR3 DNA that was read is TGCGCCAGCAGCTCCTTAGCGGGGGGGCTTGAGACC.

As to this clone: The sequence runs out 3 residues before the end of the CDR3; the remainder is reconstructed from the germline J gene. This chain uses TRBV7-9 with TRBJ1-4; tentative D call: TRBD1 (6 bases). CDR1 is SEHNR and CDR2 is FQNEAQ in the germline V gene (reference sequence). This CDR3 contains 13 residues. V was cut by 10 bases and J by 5 bases, with 14 bases left in between. The part of the CDR3 DNA that was read is TGTGCCACCGGACAGATCCCCAATGAAAAA. Its translation: CATGQIPNEK. In full, the CDR3 reads CATGQIPNEKLFF.

A few counts support this clone. The read gets to within 3 residues of the CDR3 end, and the germline J gene fills in the rest. The rearrangement uses TRBV6-1 and TRBJ2-3; 9 bases match TRBD2. The CDR3 extends over 16 amino acids. The trim removed 1 base at V and 6 bases at J, leaving 8 bases unmatched. Germline CDR1 and CDR2: MNHNS and SASEGT. CDR3 region: CASSEVGAGGRDTQYF. CDR3 DNA, as far as it was read: TGTGCCAGCAGTGAAGTCGGAGCGGGGGGCAGGGATACG.

This clone ranks as medium-sized. The read is 3 residues too short to cover the CDR3 end, so that end is filled in from the germline J gene. The V and J genes are TRBV19 and TRBJ2-3; 10 bases line up with TRBD1. The V gene end was trimmed by 5 bases and the J gene end by 2 bases; junction bases not matched to a gene: 7. The CDR3 covers 16 residues. CDR1 is LNHDA, CDR2 SQIVND, per germline (reference sequence). The CDR3 protein is CASSLPGQGFTDTQYF. Partial CDR3 DNA: TGTGCCAGTAGTTTACCGGGACAGGGGTTCACAGATACG.

As concerns this clone: Relative to the germline gene, one junction end is altered; a read error may explain this. The read terminates 3 residues ahead of where the CDR3 ends, so the germline J gene completes it. This chain joins TRBV7-2 and TRBJ2-7; perhaps TRBD2 as D (5 bases). This CDR3 has 15 amino acids. CDR1 and CDR2 from the germline V gene are SGHTA and FQGNSA. The sequenced part of the CDR3 DNA is TGTGCCAGCAGCCTAGCACTAGGGTCTGGAAACGAG. Encoded protein: CASSLALGSGNE. The CDR3 in full is CASSLALGSGNEQYF. The full variable domain, its missing parts supplied by reference TRBV7-2 and TRBJ2-7, is GAGVSQSPSNKVTEKGKDVELRCDPISGHTALYWYRQSLGQGLEFLIYFQGNSAPDKSGLPSDRFSAERTGGSVSTLTIQRTQQEDSAVYLCASSLALGSGNEQYFGPGTRLTVT.

This clone has a handful of counts. The CDR3 is cut off 3 residues early in the read; its end comes from the germline J gene. The gene calls are TRBV18 and TRBJ2-2, with D possibly TRBD1 on 6 matching bases. The CDR3 covers 15 residues. In germline, CDR1 is KGHSH, CDR2 LQKENI. Trimming removed 0 bases at V and 3 bases at J, with 8 bases between. Partial CDR3 DNA: TGTGCCAGCTCACCACCGGGACATTACACCGGGGAG. Amino acids: CASSPPGHYTGE. Given in full, the CDR3 is CASSPPGHYTGELFF. The whole variable domain, filled in from reference TRBV18 and TRBJ2-2, reads NAGVMQNPRHLVRRRGQEARLRCSPMKGHSHVYWYRQLPEEGLKFMVYLQKENIIDESGMPKERFSAEFPKEGPSILRIQQVVRGDSAAYFCASSPPGHYTGELFFGEGSRLTVL.

For this clone: Read data end 3 residues before the CDR3 end; the end is taken from the germline J gene. This chain connects TRBV5-4 to TRBJ2-5; 8 positions match TRBD2. The CDR3 consists of 15 residues. V shed 2 bases, J shed 1 base, and the junction held 4 bases outside the gene matches. Germline V gene lookup returns CDR1 SGHNT and CDR2 YYREEE (reference sequence). CDR3 bases read: TGTGCCAGCAGCTTTGAGCGGGGGCCCCAAGAGACC. This codes for CASSFERGPQET. The complete CDR3 protein is CASSFERGPQETQYF.

This clone was counted only a few times. The missing CDR3 end, 3 residues past where the read stops, is filled in from the germline J gene. The chain joins TRBV7-6 to TRBJ1-4; tentative D call: TRBD1 (6 bases). V was cut by 0 bases and J by 5 bases, with 10 bases left in between. This CDR3 is 15 amino acids long. Germline assignment: CDR1 SGHVS and CDR2 FNYEAQ. The CDR3: CASSLAQGSNEKLFF. The DNA read from the CDR3 is TGTGCCAGCAGCTTAGCCCAGGGGTCCAATGAAAAA.

In this sample, this clone turned up many times. The CDR3 end falls 3 residues outside the read, so it is completed with the germline J gene. The chain employs TRBV7-3 and TRBJ2-1; 10 bases match TRBD2. The V segment lost 3 bases and the J segment 2 bases; nucleotides outside the gene matches: 10. Germline V CDR1 and CDR2: SGHTA, FQGTGA. The CDR3 consists of 18 residues. CDR3 bases read: TGTGCCAGCAGCTTGATAAAGTCCGGGACTAGCGCCTACAATGAG. Its protein product is CASSLIKSGTSAYNE. The CDR3 as a whole reads CASSLIKSGTSAYNEQFF.

This clone has a count of ten or more. A junction boundary mismatches the germline segment, possibly from a read error. The CDR3 end lies 3 residues beyond the end of the read and is filled in from the germline J gene. The chain employs TRBV4-2 and TRBJ2-1; D may match TRBD1 or TRBD2 (7 bases each). The CDR3 runs to 14 residues. The germline V gene encodes CDR1 LGHNA and CDR2 YNFKEQ. CDR3 in amino acids: CASSQGGDYNEQFF. CDR3 DNA (partial): TGCGCCAGCAGCCAGGGGGGGGATTACAATGAG.

The DNA read from the CDR3 is TGTGCCAGCAGCTTCGTCAGGGGGGAAAGTACTGAA. Amino acid sequence: CASSFVRGESTE. The whole CDR3 protein is CASSFVRGESTEAFF. The chain links TRBV7-9 to TRBJ1-1; 7 bases align to TRBD1. The CDR3 is cut off 3 residues early in the read; its end comes from the germline J gene. This CDR3 has 15 amino acids. The germline V gene has CDR1 SEHNR and CDR2 FQNEAQ (reference sequence). V lost 3 bases and J lost 5; bases outside the gene matches: 9.

Of note for this clone: The read falls 3 residues short of the CDR3 end, and the missing part is taken from the germline J gene. The chain is built from TRBV30 and TRBJ2-5; 10 bases match TRBD1. CDR3 size: 13 residues. Trimming cost V 8 bases and J 4 bases; bases outside gene matches: 7. The germline CDR1 and CDR2 sequences are GTSNPN and SVGIG (reference sequence). Partial CDR3 DNA: TGTGCCCGCCGGGACAGGGGACGAGAGACC. Its translation is CARRDRGRET. The complete CDR3 protein is CARRDRGRETQYF.

Many counts were recorded for this clone. The read finishes 3 residues shy of the CDR3 end, and the germline J gene is used to complete it. Other DNA sequences in this sample translate to the same CDR3. The genes are TRBV18 and TRBJ2-7; TRBD2 is a possible D gene (5 bases). Germline CDR1 and CDR2: KGHSH and LQKENI. The CDR3 has 12 amino acids. The V end lost 3 bases, the J end lost 6 bases, and 9 bases lay between the germline ends. The sequenced CDR3 bases are TGTGCCAGCTCACCGGACTCATCCGAG. This translates into CASSPDSSE. The full CDR3 is CASSPDSSEQYF.

As regards this clone: Coverage ceases 3 residues before the CDR3 finishes, and the germline J gene fills in the end. This chain uses TRBV18 with TRBJ2-5, with TRBD1 as a possible D gene (6 bases). Trimming left V 4 bases short and J 5 bases short, with 11 bases between. The CDR3 loop spans 13 amino acids. Germline V gene data show CDR1 as KGHSH and CDR2 as LQKENI. The sequenced CDR3 bases are TGTGCCAGCTCACAAGACAGGACCGAGACC. Amino acids: CASSQDRTET. From start to end, the CDR3 is CASSQDRTETQYF.